These 25 T cell receptor beta chains were sequenced from one sample in a study of shared clonotypes between healthy human individuals. Naivety among CD8 cells was defined by CD45RO negativity and positive CCR7 selection, thereby excluding terminally differentiated effector memory CD45RA+ cells. Produced via immunoSEQ multiplex PCR; TCRdb's table is partial and in-frame only. This sample has some 580,000 clones, with roughly 98% found just once. The sequenced sample was naive CD8+ T cells sorted from blood. The receptor source for this set is a man aged 25 to 40 in good health.

The chain is built from TRBV11-2 and TRBJ2-5; D is possibly TRBD1 (6 bases). Germline V gene data show CDR1 as SGHAT and CDR2 as FQNNGV. The CDR3 extends over 15 amino acids. V was clipped by 5 bases and J by 2 bases, with 15 bases between them. As DNA, the CDR3 is TGTGCCAGCAGCCCCCGGACAGTGGGGCAAGAGACCCAGTACTTC. Protein product: CASSPRTVGQETQYF.

This rearrangement joins TRBV19 to TRBJ2-4; TRBD1 might be the D (6 bases). Germline V gene sequence: CDR1 LNHDA, CDR2 SQIVND (reference sequence). V shed 6 bases and J shed 8 bases, with 11 bases lying between them. The CDR3 consists of 12 residues. CDR3: CASSTGFDIQYF. CDR3 in DNA: TGTGCCAGTAGCACAGGGTTCGACATTCAGTACTTC.

This chain connects TRBV28 to TRBJ2-1; 8 bases are a match to TRBD2. V shed 2 bases, J shed 4 bases, and the junction held 16 bases outside the gene matches. Looked up from germline, CDR1 is MDHEN and CDR2 is SYDVKM. The CDR3 spans 19 residues. CDR3 nucleotide sequence: TGTGCCAGCAGTTTACGGGGAGGACGGGAGGGCACGGGGTACAATGAGCAGTTCTTC. Translating gives CASSLRGGREGTGYNEQFF.

The gene calls are TRBV2 and TRBJ2-1; weak D call: TRBD2 (5 bases). Germline V gene lookup returns CDR1 SNHLY and CDR2 FYNNEI. This CDR3 is built from 14 residues. Trimming pared 6 bases from V and 9 bases from J, leaving 18 bases between. The CDR3 DNA is TGTGCCAGCAGCGTAGGTCAGGTCGCGGGTGAGCAGTTCTTC. It translates to CASSVGQVAGEQFF.

Note on this clone: This CDR3 is also generated by other DNA sequences in the sample. The chain carries TRBV9 and TRBJ2-1, with 8 bases matching TRBD2. The CDR3 contains 15 residues. In germline, CDR1 is SGDLS, CDR2 YYNGEE. After removal of 4 bases from V and 0 bases from J, the junction contained 3 bases not matched to a gene. CDR3 coding DNA: TGTGCCAGCAGCACTAGCGGTACCTCCTACAATGAGCAGTTCTTC. Translating gives CASSTSGTSYNEQFF.

The rearrangement joins TRBV9 to TRBJ2-7, with 7 nucleotides matching TRBD1. Germline loops: CDR1 SGDLS, CDR2 YYNGEE. J was trimmed by 3 bases and V by 3 bases; bases with no gene match: 9. The CDR3 is 15 residues long. The CDR3 nucleotides read TGTGCCAGCAGCGCAACCGGGACAGTCAGCTACGAGCAGTACTTC. Encoded protein: CASSATGTVSYEQYF.

The gene calls are TRBV7-9 and TRBJ2-7; the D gene is possibly TRBD2 (6 bases). The CDR3 contains 16 residues. Germline V lookup: CDR1 SEHNR, CDR2 FQNEAQ (reference sequence). Trimming pared 0 bases from V and 2 bases from J, leaving 14 bases between. CDR3 nucleotides: TGTGCCAGCAGCTTAGCATCCCGGGGGAACCCCTACGAGCAGTACTTC. Its translation is CASSLASRGNPYEQYF.

The CDR3 protein is CASSPPDRVYYEQYF. For the CDR3, the DNA is TGTGCCAGCAGTCCCCCGGACAGGGTGTACTACGAGCAGTACTTC. The J gene is TRBJ2-7, the V gene TRBV27, with TRBD1 identical over 8 bases. The J segment lost 3 bases and the V segment lost 5 bases, leaving 9 bases of the junction unmatched. CDR1 is MNHEY, CDR2 SMNVEV, per germline (reference sequence). The CDR3 runs 15 residues.

V and J are TRBV5-8 and TRBJ2-7, with D perhaps TRBD2 (5 bases). CDR1 is SGHTS and CDR2 is YDEGEE in the germline V gene. The CDR3 runs 14 residues. V was cut by 6 bases and J by 2 bases, with 15 bases left in between. CDR3 region: CASTPIAGAYEQYF. CDR3 nucleotides: TGTGCCAGCACCCCGATCGCGGGTGCCTACGAGCAGTACTTC.

The chain has TRBV27 and TRBJ1-2; 9 nucleotides align to TRBD1. V dropped 7 bases and J dropped 8; count of bases not matched to a gene: 17. From germline, CDR1 is MNHEY and CDR2 SMNVEV (reference sequence). The CDR3 is 16 residues long. The CDR3 DNA is TGTGCCAGCACCACCCTCCCCGGACAGGGGTTAAGGGGCTACACCTTC. This encodes CASTTLPGQGLRGYTF.

This sequence joins TRBV7-9 and TRBJ1-4; weak D call: TRBD1 (6 bases). The CDR3 has 16 residues. Trimming took 5 bases from V and 0 from J, leaving 13 bases between them. Germline V CDR1 and CDR2: SEHNR, FQNEAQ (reference sequence). CDR3 nucleotide sequence: TGTGCCAGCAGCGCCCAGGGGACAACAACTAATGAAAAACTGTTTTTT. Encoded protein: CASSAQGTTTNEKLFF. Full variable domain (missing parts from reference TRBV7-9 and TRBJ1-4): DTGVSQNPRHKITKRGQNVTFRCDPISEHNRLYWYRQTLGQGPEFLTYFQNEAQLEKSRLLSDRFSAERPKGSFSTLEIQRTEQGDSAMYLCASSAQGTTTNEKLFFGSGTQLSVL.

The V and J genes are TRBV25-1 and TRBJ2-3; tentatively, D is TRBD2 (6 bases). V was clipped by 4 bases and J by 0 bases, with 8 bases between them. The CDR3 contains 14 residues. Germline V gene data show CDR1 as MGHDK and CDR2 as SYGVNS. CDR3 loop: CASSARGSTDTQYF. CDR3 sequence (DNA): TGTGCCAGCAGTGCCCGGGGGAGCACAGATACGCAGTATTTT.

The chain recombines TRBV15 with TRBJ2-5, with TRBD2 matching 8 bases. V gave up 3 bases and J gave up 5 bases; unmatched junction bases: 17. The germline gives CDR1 LNHNV, CDR2 YYDKDF (reference sequence). CDR3 length equals 18 residues. DNA of the CDR3: TGTGCCACCAGCAGTAGAGGGCCACTAGCGGTGGCGGGGGAGACCCAGTACTTC. It is translated as CATSSRGPLAVAGETQYF.

The V call is TRBV11-2, the J call TRBJ1-1; 7 bases match TRBD1. Germline V gives CDR1 SGHAT, CDR2 FQNNGV. This CDR3 spans 12 amino acids. V trimming: 3 bases; J trimming: 8 bases; junction bases outside the gene matches: 3. The CDR3 DNA reads TGTGCCAGCAGCTTCCGGGACAGAGAAGCTTTCTTT. This sequence encodes CASSFRDREAFF. Together with reference TRBV11-2 and TRBJ1-1, the CDR3 gives the full variable domain: EAGVAQSPRYKIIEKRQSVAFWCNPISGHATLYWYQQILGQGPKLLIQFQNNGVVDDSQLPKDRFSAERLKGVDSTLKIQPAKLEDSAVYLCASSFRDREAFFGQGTRLTVV.

The rearrangement links TRBV4-1 to TRBJ2-7, with 12 bases that match TRBD2. Germline V gives CDR1 MGHRA, CDR2 YSYEKL. J gave up 2 bases and V 1 base, and 3 bases lay outside the gene matches. The CDR3 length is 16 residues. Here the CDR3 reads CASSQAWTSGTYEQYF. The CDR3 bases are TGCGCCAGCAGCCAAGCATGGACTAGCGGGACCTACGAGCAGTACTTC.

The V and J genes are TRBV27 and TRBJ1-5; no reliable D call. V gave up 3 bases and J gave up 0 bases, with 9 bases separating them. The V gene's germline CDR1 is MNHEY and CDR2 SMNVEV (reference sequence). This CDR3 spans 15 amino acids. DNA of the CDR3: TGTGCCAGCAGTTTTTCGGTTTATAGCAATCAGCCCCAGCATTTT. Translated: CASSFSVYSNQPQHF.

The gene calls are TRBV9 and TRBJ2-1, with 7 positions matching TRBD2. The V and J ends lost 3 bases and 2 bases, in that order; junction bases with no gene match: 5. Germline assignment: CDR1 SGDLS and CDR2 YYNGEE. The CDR3 consists of 15 residues. Here the CDR3 DNA reads TGTGCCAGCAGCGGAGCTAGCGGAACCTACAATGAGCAGTTCTTC. Translated: CASSGASGTYNEQFF.

The chain recombines TRBV27 with TRBJ2-1, with D maybe TRBD2 (5 bases). The germline V and J ends were trimmed by 4 bases and 1 base, with 17 bases remaining between them. Germline CDR1 is MNHEY and CDR2 is SMNVEV (reference sequence). This CDR3 has 17 amino acids. CDR3 sequence: CASSSSLGIGSYNEQFF. The CDR3 DNA follows: TGTGCCAGCAGTTCTAGCTTAGGGATCGGATCCTACAATGAGCAGTTCTTC.

V and J are TRBV5-1 and TRBJ1-2; the D gene is possibly TRBD1 (6 bases). Germline assignment: CDR1 SGHRS and CDR2 YFSETQ. The CDR3 spans 15 residues. The germline V and J ends were trimmed by 0 bases and 5 bases, with 14 bases remaining between them. The CDR3 DNA is TGCGCCAGCAGCTTGGCGGGGGGCCCAAATTATGGCTACACCTTC. Its protein product is CASSLAGGPNYGYTF.

The chain joins TRBV27 to TRBJ2-7; no definite D call. Between the trimmed V and J ends, which lost 6 bases and 2 bases, there was a span of 11 bases. This CDR3 is built from 13 residues. Looked up from germline, CDR1 is MNHEY and CDR2 is SMNVEV (reference sequence). The CDR3, as DNA: TGTGCCAGCAGGGGGTGGCCGACCTACGAGCAGTACTTC. Amino acid sequence: CASRGWPTYEQYF.

V usage is TRBV7-9 and J usage is TRBJ2-1; perhaps TRBD1 as D (6 bases). The germline V gene encodes CDR1 SEHNR and CDR2 FQNEAQ (reference sequence). This CDR3 is 16 amino acids long. V was trimmed by 0 bases and J by 2 bases, leaving 11 bases between them. CDR3 residues: CASSLARTVTYNEQFF. The CDR3 nucleotides read TGTGCCAGCAGCTTAGCCAGGACAGTAACCTACAATGAGCAGTTCTTC.

The chain has TRBV5-4 and TRBJ1-5, with 7 bases lining up with TRBD1. J lost 3 bases, V lost 7 bases, and 4 bases had no gene match. Germline-derived CDR1 and CDR2 are SGHNT and YYREEE (reference sequence). The CDR3 totals 13 residues. CDR3 in amino acids: CASGDSPNQPQHF. The CDR3 DNA reads TGTGCCAGCGGGGACAGTCCCAATCAGCCCCAGCATTTT.

The sample holds one count of this clone. The chain combines TRBV2 with TRBJ2-5, with D uncertain. Trimming left V 9 bases short and J 5 bases short, with 10 bases between. The CDR3 runs 11 residues. Germline CDR1 and CDR2: SNHLY and FYNNEI. CDR3 sequence (DNA): TGTGCCAGACGTGGGTCGGAGACCCAGTACTTC. Translated: CARRGSETQYF.

The J gene is TRBJ2-5, the V gene TRBV28; tentatively, D is TRBD2 (6 bases). Germline V gives CDR1 MDHEN, CDR2 SYDVKM. V lost 5 bases and J 0 bases, leaving 16 bases between the germline ends. This CDR3 spans 16 amino acids. This CDR3 reads CASSPGTGRYQETQYF. CDR3 DNA: TGTGCCAGCAGTCCCGGGACGGGGAGGTACCAAGAGACCCAGTACTTC.

The J gene is TRBJ1-2, the V gene TRBV27, with 8 bases identical to TRBD1. The CDR3 spans 14 residues. V lost 7 bases and J lost 6; bases outside the gene matches: 10. The germline CDR1 and CDR2 sequences are MNHEY and SMNVEV (reference sequence). The CDR3 DNA reads TGTGCCAGCACCTCGACAGGGGCGGCCAATGGCTACACCTTC. Its translation is CASTSTGAANGYTF.